Sequencing of this T cell receptor (beta chain) was carried out in a study of T cells in localized non-small cell lung cancer. Study-wide findings and caveats: Median detection of top 100 tumor clones in adjacent lung was roughly 61 clones. Heterogeneity stays possible, as sequencing covered only one tumor region. Longer overall survival accompanied higher blood T cell density. T cell clonality was highest in uninvolved adjacent lung, above tumor.

Profiling relied on immunoSEQ multiplex PCR, and the TCRdb table lists in-frame clones only, not all of them. Counted here are around 140,000 clones, 70% to 90% occurring once; the ten biggest clones make up approximately 1.7%. Germline CDR1 is LGHNT and CDR2 is FRNRAP. This CDR3 comprises 14 residues. The V end lost 6 bases, the J end lost 1 base, and 12 bases lay between the germline ends. Comments on this clone: Its target is unknown.

The TCR was taken from an older female donor with stage I lung adenocarcinoma. The sample consisted of peripheral blood, taken before any cancer treatment. The V call is TRBV12-5, the J call TRBJ1-1, with D maybe TRBD1 (5 bases). CDR3 DNA sequence: TGTGCTAGTGGACCGGGAGGGGAGAACACTGAAGCTTTCTTT. This encodes CASGPGGENTEAFF.